This T cell receptor (beta chain) derives from a study of OX40 agonist ivuxolimab in advanced cancers. Study-wide background: Dose-escalation patients' cancers were hepatocellular carcinoma, melanoma, renal cell or head and neck cancer.

With autoimmune disease history or systemic immunosuppression, patients were excluded. Produced via immunoSEQ multiplex PCR; TCRdb's table is partial and in-frame only. The repertoire includes tens of thousands of clones, approximately 80% of them detected once, and 9.5% to 15% sits in the top ten. The V gene's germline CDR1 is LGHNA and CDR2 YSLEER. CDR3 length: 16 amino acids. Trimming cost V 2 bases and J 5 bases; bases outside gene matches: 7. With regard to this clone: Its antigen is still unknown.

General observations from the study: Circulating CD4+ and CD8+ T cells showed clonal expansion by week 6 at 0.1 to 3.0 mg/kg.

This material consisted of CD4+ or CD8+ T cells sorted from blood, taken in a trial of the OX40 agonist ivuxolimab. The TCR was taken from an adult with an advanced solid tumor such as melanoma, head and neck, liver or kidney cancer. This rearrangement joins TRBV4-3 to TRBJ2-1, with TRBD2 identical over 9 bases. CDR3 bases: TGCGCCAGCAGCCAATTCCATTTAGCGGGAGACAATGAGCAGTTCTTC. As protein: CASSQFHLAGDNEQFF.